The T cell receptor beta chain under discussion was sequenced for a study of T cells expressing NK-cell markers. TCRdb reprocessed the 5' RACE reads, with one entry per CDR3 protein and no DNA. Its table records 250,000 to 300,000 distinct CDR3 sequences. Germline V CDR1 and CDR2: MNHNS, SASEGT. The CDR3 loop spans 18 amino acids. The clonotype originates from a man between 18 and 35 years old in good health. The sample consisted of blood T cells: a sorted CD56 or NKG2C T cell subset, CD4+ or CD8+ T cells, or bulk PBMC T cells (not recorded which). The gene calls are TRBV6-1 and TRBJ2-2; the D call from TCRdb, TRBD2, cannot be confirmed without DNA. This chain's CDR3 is CASRRGGLAGVNTGELFF.